This T cell receptor beta chain is from a study of shared clonotypes between healthy human individuals. Remarks on this clone: Other DNA sequences in this specimen translate into the identical CDR3.

The CDR3 runs to 15 residues. Germline V lookup: CDR1 LNHDA, CDR2 SQIVND (reference sequence). The ends were cut back, 4 bases at V and 9 bases at J, with 19 bases in the middle. Generated by immunoSEQ multiplex PCR, the TCRdb table keeps only in-frame clones and is missing some. Of approximately 500,000 clones listed, approximately 80% are singletons. The V gene is TRBV19, the J gene TRBJ1-5; a weak D match, TRBD1 (6 bases). This clonotype was obtained from a woman aged 40 to 49 in good health. Some clones in this sample may be carry-over from other donors' samples. Material for sequencing was PBMCs. CDR3 nucleotide sequence: TGTGCCAGTAGTACCAGAACAGGGCAAGGTCTGCCCCAGCATTTT. Its protein is CASSTRTGQGLPQHF.